This entry concerns a single T cell receptor beta chain. Its antigen remains unknown. Assay: immunoSEQ multiplex PCR; the TCRdb copy retains only in-frame clones and omits some. The repertoire includes approximately 100,000 clones, approximately 94% of them detected once, and over 0.55% sits in the top ten. This entry belongs to a study of siplizumab effects on memory and regulatory T cells. This CDR3 has 18 amino acids. Germline lookup yields CDR1 SGHNT and CDR2 YYREEE (reference sequence). The V gene end was trimmed by 0 bases and the J gene end by 4 bases; junction bases not matched to a gene: 9. General study points: Naive T cells appeared more diverse than memory cells and seemed to be major alloresponse contributors.

The material sequenced was Tregs sorted from blood. The chain carries TRBV5-4 and TRBJ2-7, with 14 bases that match TRBD2. The TCR originated in a human donor in good health. DNA of the CDR3: TGTGCCAGCAGCTTGGGACTAGCGGGAGGGCGGGGGAAATACGAGCAGTACTTC. Its protein is CASSLGLAGGRGKYEQYF.